Listed below are T cell receptor beta chains from one sample, sequenced in a study of T-cell memory formation after mild COVID-19. MiXCR was run by TCRdb on the 5' RACE reads, yielding one entry per CDR3 protein. This sample has about 150,000 distinct CDR3 sequences; approximately 15% occur once, and the top ten carry about 14%. What was sequenced was PBMCs or a T cell subset sorted from them (not recorded which). The receptors here all came from an adult woman who had mild COVID-19 (a few samples of this study predate the infection). Cell type and time point are not known. Each CDR3 is given with its conserved first and last residue. The order of the fields is J gene, D gene, clone size, V gene, CDR3 DNA, CDR3 protein. A D gene is named only where the DNA matches it firmly. Where a row states a size, it is once, few, many or the class of an expanded clone; other rows omit it.

j_gene: TRBJ2-5
d_gene: NA
abundance: few
v_gene: TRBV2
CDR3nt: TGTGCCAGCAGTGAAAGGATGGGCAGGACGATTGAGACCCAGTACTTC
CDR3aa: CASSERMGRTIETQYF

j_gene: TRBJ2-2
d_gene: TRBD1
abundance: NA
v_gene: TRBV7-3
CDR3nt: TGTGCCAGCAGCCCCCAGTTAGGGGGCCCCGGGGAGCTGTTTTTT
CDR3aa: CASSPQLGGPGELFF

j_gene: TRBJ2-7
d_gene: NA
abundance: NA
v_gene: TRBV7-2
CDR3nt: TGTGCCAGCAGCTTACACGGCGGGTCCGGCGAGCAGTACTTC
CDR3aa: CASSLHGGSGEQYF

j_gene: TRBJ2-7
d_gene: TRBD1
abundance: NA
v_gene: TRBV30
CDR3nt: TGTGCCTGCGGCAGGGGGCTCGAGCAGTACTTC
CDR3aa: CACGRGLEQYF

j_gene: TRBJ2-3
d_gene: NA
abundance: NA
v_gene: TRBV7-9
CDR3nt: TGTGCCAGCAGCCCGACCGACCTGAGTAGCACAGATACGCAGTATTTT
CDR3aa: CASSPTDLSSTDTQYF

j_gene: TRBJ2-1
d_gene: NA
abundance: few
v_gene: TRBV9
CDR3nt: TGTGCCAGCAGCGTAGAAGGCGGGCTGTCCTACAATGAGCAGTTCTTC
CDR3aa: CASSVEGGLSYNEQFF

j_gene: TRBJ2-1
d_gene: NA
abundance: NA
v_gene: TRBV30
CDR3nt: TGTGCCTGGAGTGTTACTAGAAGCAATGAGCAGTTCTTC
CDR3aa: CAWSVTRSNEQFF

j_gene: TRBJ2-1
d_gene: TRBD2
abundance: NA
v_gene: TRBV29-1
CDR3nt: TGCAGCTCGATTCGGGGTTTAGCGGGATACAATGAGCAGTTCTTC
CDR3aa: CSSIRGLAGYNEQFF

j_gene: TRBJ2-1
d_gene: TRBD2
abundance: few
v_gene: TRBV10-3
CDR3nt: TGTGCCATCAGTGAACCCAGCGGGGGTGGGTTTGAGCAGTTCTTC
CDR3aa: CAISEPSGGGFEQFF

j_gene: TRBJ2-7
d_gene: NA
abundance: few
v_gene: TRBV29-1
CDR3nt: TGCAGCACCGGCGGGGGCGGGAGTCTCGGCGAGCAGTACTTC
CDR3aa: CSTGGGGSLGEQYF

j_gene: TRBJ1-5
d_gene: NA
abundance: NA
v_gene: TRBV20-1
CDR3nt: TGCAGTGGGTACCGTGGGGGGGGCAATCAGCCCCAGCATTTT
CDR3aa: CSGYRGGGNQPQHF

j_gene: TRBJ2-7
d_gene: NA
abundance: few
v_gene: TRBV2
CDR3nt: TGTGCCAGCAGTGAAGGTTTTGGCAGCACCTACGATCAGTACTTC
CDR3aa: CASSEGFGSTYDQYF

j_gene: TRBJ1-2
d_gene: NA
abundance: NA
v_gene: TRBV10-3
CDR3nt: TGTGCCATCAGTGCGGATGCTAACTATGGCTACACCTTC
CDR3aa: CAISADANYGYTF

j_gene: TRBJ2-4
d_gene: NA
abundance: NA
v_gene: TRBV11-1
CDR3nt: TGTGCCAGCAGCTCATTAGCCAAAAACATTCAGTACTTC
CDR3aa: CASSSLAKNIQYF

j_gene: TRBJ2-5
d_gene: TRBD2
abundance: NA
v_gene: TRBV12-3/TRBV12-4
CDR3nt: TGTGCCAGCAGTCTAGCGGGAGGGTACCAAGAGACCCAGTACTTC
CDR3aa: CASSLAGGYQETQYF

j_gene: TRBJ2-7
d_gene: TRBD1
abundance: few
v_gene: TRBV27
CDR3nt: TGTGCCAGCAGTTTCGAGGGGGCCTCCTACGAGCAGTACTTC
CDR3aa: CASSFEGASYEQYF

j_gene: TRBJ2-7
d_gene: TRBD1
abundance: few
v_gene: TRBV5-1
CDR3nt: TGCGCCAGCAGCTTGGACTACAGGGGGGATGAGCAGTACTTC
CDR3aa: CASSLDYRGDEQYF

j_gene: TRBJ2-5
d_gene: TRBD1
abundance: NA
v_gene: TRBV7-6
CDR3nt: TGTGCCAGCAGCGCGCGGGTTACAGGGGGCGGAGGAGAGACCCAGTACTTC
CDR3aa: CASSARVTGGGGETQYF

j_gene: TRBJ2-1
d_gene: TRBD2
abundance: NA
v_gene: TRBV6-2/TRBV6-3
CDR3nt: TGTGCCAGCAGAATAAGACTAGCGGGGTCCTTAGACAATGAGCAGTTCTTC
CDR3aa: CASRIRLAGSLDNEQFF

j_gene: TRBJ1-5
d_gene: NA
abundance: NA
v_gene: TRBV3-1
CDR3nt: TGTGCCAGCAGCCAAGAACACAGGGGCAATCAGCCCCAGCATTTT
CDR3aa: CASSQEHRGNQPQHF

j_gene: TRBJ2-3
d_gene: NA
abundance: few
v_gene: TRBV9
CDR3nt: TGTGCCAGCAGCGTAGATACCCAAGCTACAGATACGCAGTATTTT
CDR3aa: CASSVDTQATDTQYF

j_gene: TRBJ1-4
d_gene: TRBD1
abundance: few
v_gene: TRBV4-2
CDR3nt: TGTGCCAGCAGCCCATCAGGGGGCGGGTATAATGAAAAACTGTTTTTT
CDR3aa: CASSPSGGGYNEKLFF

j_gene: TRBJ2-2
d_gene: TRBD1
abundance: few
v_gene: TRBV27
CDR3nt: TGTGCCAGCAGAAGACAGGGGAACACCGGGGAGCTGTTTTTT
CDR3aa: CASRRQGNTGELFF

j_gene: TRBJ2-7
d_gene: TRBD1
abundance: few
v_gene: TRBV29-1
CDR3nt: TGCAGGTTCGGGACAGGGGTCAACGAGCAGTACTTC
CDR3aa: CRFGTGVNEQYF

j_gene: TRBJ2-5
d_gene: NA
abundance: NA
v_gene: TRBV10-3
CDR3nt: TGTGCCATCAGTAGGACAGTAGAGACCCAGTACTTC
CDR3aa: CAISRTVETQYF

j_gene: TRBJ2-2
d_gene: NA
abundance: NA
v_gene: TRBV11-2
CDR3nt: TGTGCCAGCAGCTTAGGACAGATCGCCGGGGAGCTGTTTTTT
CDR3aa: CASSLGQIAGELFF

j_gene: TRBJ1-2
d_gene: TRBD1
abundance: few
v_gene: TRBV2
CDR3nt: TGTGCCAGCAGTGAACGTTGGGGAGGGGGCGATGGCTACACCTTC
CDR3aa: CASSERWGGGDGYTF

j_gene: TRBJ1-2
d_gene: NA
abundance: few
v_gene: TRBV6-6
CDR3nt: TGTGCCAGCATTGCCAGCAACTATGGCTACACCTTC
CDR3aa: CASIASNYGYTF

j_gene: TRBJ1-1
d_gene: NA
abundance: NA
v_gene: TRBV30
CDR3nt: TGTGCCTGGAGTGCGCAGTCTGAAGCTTTCTTT
CDR3aa: CAWSAQSEAFF

j_gene: TRBJ2-7
d_gene: NA
abundance: NA
v_gene: TRBV25-1
CDR3nt: TGTGCCAGCAGTGATGCCGGAGGGGGCGGCTACGAGCAGTACTTC
CDR3aa: CASSDAGGGGYEQYF

j_gene: TRBJ2-7
d_gene: NA
abundance: few
v_gene: TRBV15
CDR3nt: TGTGCCACCAGCAGAGATGCGAGGACAACTTCCTACGAGCAGTACTTC
CDR3aa: CATSRDARTTSYEQYF

j_gene: TRBJ1-2
d_gene: NA
abundance: few
v_gene: TRBV20-1
CDR3nt: TGCAGTGCGTATACAGGGAACTATGGCTACACCTTC
CDR3aa: CSAYTGNYGYTF

j_gene: TRBJ2-5
d_gene: NA
abundance: few
v_gene: TRBV27
CDR3nt: TGTGCCAGCAGTTTATCGGCGGGTTTACTTCGTAAGACCCAGTACTTC
CDR3aa: CASSLSAGLLRKTQYF

j_gene: TRBJ2-1
d_gene: NA
abundance: NA
v_gene: TRBV11-2
CDR3nt: TGTGCCAGCAGCGCCGTTGTTGGGCGGGGTGAGCAGTTCTTC
CDR3aa: CASSAVVGRGEQFF

j_gene: TRBJ2-1
d_gene: NA
abundance: NA
v_gene: TRBV29-1
CDR3nt: TGCAGCGTAATACCGGGACTTCAACACTACAATGAGCAGTTCTTC
CDR3aa: CSVIPGLQHYNEQFF

j_gene: TRBJ2-7
d_gene: NA
abundance: few
v_gene: TRBV11-2
CDR3nt: TGTGCCAGCAGCTCCTACGAGCAGTACTTC
CDR3aa: CASSSYEQYF

j_gene: TRBJ2-3
d_gene: NA
abundance: NA
v_gene: TRBV12-3/TRBV12-4
CDR3nt: TGTGCCAGCAGTTTTGGCAGACGCACAGATACGCAGTATTTT
CDR3aa: CASSFGRRTDTQYF

j_gene: TRBJ2-5
d_gene: NA
abundance: few
v_gene: TRBV5-4
CDR3nt: TGTGCCAGCAGAGGGACTGACGGGGAGACCCAGTACTTC
CDR3aa: CASRGTDGETQYF

j_gene: TRBJ1-1
d_gene: TRBD1
abundance: few
v_gene: TRBV5-4
CDR3nt: TGTGCCAGCAGCTCGCCCGAAGGACAGGGTGGAGGAAGCACTGAAGCTTTCTTT
CDR3aa: CASSSPEGQGGGSTEAFF

j_gene: TRBJ1-1
d_gene: NA
abundance: NA
v_gene: TRBV5-1
CDR3nt: TGCGCCAGCAGGTACTCTTACGGGGGCACTGAAGCTTTCTTT
CDR3aa: CASRYSYGGTEAFF

j_gene: TRBJ2-3
d_gene: NA
abundance: few
v_gene: TRBV24-1
CDR3nt: TGTGCCACCTCAAATCGGGTGGATACGCAGTATTTT
CDR3aa: CATSNRVDTQYF

j_gene: TRBJ2-1
d_gene: NA
abundance: few
v_gene: TRBV29-1
CDR3nt: TGCAGCGTTGGGATAGCGGCGGACAATGAGCAGTTCTTC
CDR3aa: CSVGIAADNEQFF

j_gene: TRBJ2-1
d_gene: NA
abundance: many
v_gene: TRBV29-1
CDR3nt: TGCAGCGTTGAATTATACAATGAGCAGTTCTTC
CDR3aa: CSVELYNEQFF

j_gene: TRBJ2-1
d_gene: NA
abundance: few
v_gene: TRBV10-3
CDR3nt: TGTGCCATCAGTGAACCGGGTGAGCAGTTCTTC
CDR3aa: CAISEPGEQFF

j_gene: TRBJ2-7
d_gene: NA
abundance: NA
v_gene: TRBV12-3/TRBV12-4
CDR3nt: TGTGCCAGCAGTTTTAGGGGCCCAACCGCCGACGAGCAGTACTTC
CDR3aa: CASSFRGPTADEQYF

j_gene: TRBJ2-1
d_gene: TRBD2
abundance: few
v_gene: TRBV11-3
CDR3nt: TGTGCCAGCAGCTTAGAGCACCTAGCGGGACCAGGCTACGGGGAGCAGTTCTTC
CDR3aa: CASSLEHLAGPGYGEQFF

j_gene: TRBJ1-4
d_gene: TRBD1
abundance: NA
v_gene: TRBV12-3/TRBV12-4
CDR3nt: TGTGCCAGCAGTTGGACAGGAAGCGCAACTAATGAAAAACTGTTTTTT
CDR3aa: CASSWTGSATNEKLFF

j_gene: TRBJ1-6
d_gene: NA
abundance: NA
v_gene: TRBV7-9
CDR3nt: TGTGCCAGCAGCTTAGACAGTTCACCCCTCCACTTT
CDR3aa: CASSLDSSPLHF

j_gene: TRBJ1-5
d_gene: NA
abundance: NA
v_gene: TRBV12-3/TRBV12-4
CDR3nt: TGTGCCAGCAGCCCGACGGCGGGTCAGCCCCAGCATTTT
CDR3aa: CASSPTAGQPQHF

j_gene: TRBJ1-5
d_gene: NA
abundance: NA
v_gene: TRBV20-1
CDR3nt: TGCAGTGCTAGAACAATCGCCGGGCCTATCAATCAGCCCCAGCATTTT
CDR3aa: CSARTIAGPINQPQHF

j_gene: TRBJ2-2
d_gene: TRBD2
abundance: few
v_gene: TRBV2
CDR3nt: TGTGCCAGCAGCTCCTCGGGACTAGCGGGGGGGCGACACACCGGGGAGCTGTTTTTT
CDR3aa: CASSSSGLAGGRHTGELFF

j_gene: TRBJ2-5
d_gene: NA
abundance: NA
v_gene: TRBV7-7
CDR3nt: TGTGCTAGCAGCTCTGGGGAGCGGAGTAGTGAGACCCAGTACTTC
CDR3aa: CASSSGERSSETQYF

j_gene: TRBJ1-1
d_gene: TRBD1
abundance: few
v_gene: TRBV6-5
CDR3nt: TGTGCCAGCAGTTACAGACGCCCGGGACAGGGGGGGACTGAAGCTTTCTTT
CDR3aa: CASSYRRPGQGGTEAFF

j_gene: TRBJ2-2
d_gene: NA
abundance: NA
v_gene: TRBV29-1
CDR3nt: TGCAGCGTTTCTAGAGCCGCCTACACCGGGGAGCTGTTTTTT
CDR3aa: CSVSRAAYTGELFF

j_gene: TRBJ1-1
d_gene: NA
abundance: NA
v_gene: TRBV28
CDR3nt: TGTGCCAGCAGCACCCCGAACACTGAAGCTTTCTTT
CDR3aa: CASSTPNTEAFF

j_gene: TRBJ2-7
d_gene: NA
abundance: NA
v_gene: TRBV29-1
CDR3nt: TGCAGCGCAGGGGATGTTCGGTACGAGCAGTACTTC
CDR3aa: CSAGDVRYEQYF